This T cell receptor beta chain was identified in a study of blood T cell repertoires in COVID-19. Overall study: Samples came from the United States, Italy and Spain, spanning acute and convalescent COVID-19.

There are 13 residues in the CDR3. V was cut by 10 bases and J by 4 bases, with 13 bases left in between. Germline-derived CDR1 and CDR2 are SNHLY and FYNNEI. Authors' analysis steps: From reference gene primer amplification, estimates of nucleated cell counts were derived. Profiled with immunoSEQ multiplex PCR; TCRdb holds only in-frame clones, not every one. D and trimming were read from the DNA, whereas the V and J calls and clone size are those reported in that table. Here the sample spans about 100,000 clones, about 85% being singletons. The chain links TRBV2 to TRBJ1-4; D is possibly TRBD1 (6 bases). Sequencing was performed on peripheral blood. The source of this sequence is a human donor in a cohort sampled during active COVID-19. The CDR3 sequence: CATMDSLNEKLFF. CDR3 DNA: TGTGCCACCATGGACAGCCTTAATGAAAAACTGTTTTTT. The variable domain in full, completed from reference TRBV2 and TRBJ1-4, reads EPEVTQTPSHQVTQMGQEVILRCVPISNHLYFYWYRQILGQKVEFLVSFYNNEISEKSEIFDDQFSVERPDGSNFTLKIRSTKLEDSAMYFCATMDSLNEKLFFGSGTQLSVL.